This record concerns one TCR beta chain sequence. In the original workflow: Estimation of nucleated cell counts relied on the amplification of reference gene primers. Assay used: immunoSEQ multiplex PCR; TCRdb lists only in-frame clones, some missing. The V and J calls and clone size come from that table; D and trimming were worked out from the DNA. The data contain around 380,000 clones, around 87% of them seen just once; the ten biggest clones take up 1% to 1.5%. This record comes from a study of blood T cell repertoires in COVID-19. Study background: The analysed material was cDNA or gDNA that came from T cells, B-cell-depleted T cells, or PBMCs.

The V gene's germline CDR1 is LNHDA and CDR2 SQIVND (reference sequence). The CDR3 sequence is 14 residues long. V gave up 3 bases and J gave up 8 bases; unmatched junction bases: 3. The sequence came from a young man who had recovered from COVID-19. The chain couples TRBV19 to TRBJ1-6; TRBD1 aligns across 8 bases. Sequences were obtained from PBMCs or T cells enriched from blood (not recorded which). CDR3 nucleotide sequence: TGTGCCAGTAGTATTCAGGGGGCAGATTCACCCCTCCACTTT. This encodes CASSIQGADSPLHF. Based on the CDR3 plus reference TRBV19 and TRBJ1-6, the full variable domain is DGGITQSPKYLFRKEGQNVTLSCEQNLNHDAMYWYRQDPGQGLRLIYYSQIVNDFQKGDIAEGYSVSREKKESFPLTVTSAQKNPTAFYLCASSIQGADSPLHFGNGTRLTVT.